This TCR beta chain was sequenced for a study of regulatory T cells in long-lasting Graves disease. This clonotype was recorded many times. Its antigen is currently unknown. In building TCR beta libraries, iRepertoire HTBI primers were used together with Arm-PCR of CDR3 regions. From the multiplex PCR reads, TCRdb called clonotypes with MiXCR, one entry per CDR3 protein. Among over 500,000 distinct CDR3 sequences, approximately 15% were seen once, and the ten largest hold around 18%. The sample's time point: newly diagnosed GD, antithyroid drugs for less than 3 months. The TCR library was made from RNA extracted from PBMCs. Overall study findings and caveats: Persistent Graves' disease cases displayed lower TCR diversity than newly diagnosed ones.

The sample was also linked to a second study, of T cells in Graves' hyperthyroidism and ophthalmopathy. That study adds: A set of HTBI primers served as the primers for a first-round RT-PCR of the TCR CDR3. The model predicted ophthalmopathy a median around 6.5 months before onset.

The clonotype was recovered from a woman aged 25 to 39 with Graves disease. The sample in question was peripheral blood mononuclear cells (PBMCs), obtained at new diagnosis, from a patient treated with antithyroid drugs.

The CDR3 loop reads CASSLRRVFGTRLNTEAFF. The CDR3 DNA reads TGTGCCAGCAGCTTAAGAAGGGTGTTCGGGACCCGTCTGAACACTGAAGCTTTCTTT. The V call is TRBV11-2, the J call TRBJ1-1; possible D gene TRBD1, 5 bases. Per the germline V gene, CDR1 is SGHAT and CDR2 is FQNNGV. The length of the CDR3 is 19 residues. Trimming removed 2 bases from V and 0 bases from J, with 22 bases in between.